This TCR beta chain was profiled in a study of OX40 agonist ivuxolimab in advanced cancers. Patients who had autoimmune disease history or got systemic immunosuppression were left out. V was clipped by 6 bases and J by 6 bases; unmatched bases: 12. Looked up from germline, CDR1 is SGHRS and CDR2 is YFSETQ. The CDR3 runs 14 residues. Generated by immunoSEQ multiplex PCR, the TCRdb table keeps only in-frame clones and is missing some. The data contain over 55,000 clones, around 80% of them singletons. The chain uses TRBV5-1 and TRBJ2-7; 7 bases agree with TRBD1. The sample in question was CD4+ or CD8+ T cells sorted from blood, obtained in a trial of the OX40 agonist ivuxolimab. The source is an adult with an advanced solid tumor such as melanoma, head and neck, liver or kidney cancer. CDR3 sequence reads: CASIEGAGKGEQYF. CDR3 nucleotides: TGCGCCAGCATCGAGGGGGCAGGTAAGGGCGAGCAGTACTTC.